These 9 T cell receptor beta chains were all obtained from the same sample, sequenced in a study of blood T cell repertoires in COVID-19. Method: immunoSEQ multiplex PCR; TCRdb's copy keeps in-frame clones and lacks some. The sample shows 200,000 to 250,000 clones, 70% to 90% of them seen only once. The specimen was peripheral blood. These receptors were taken from a woman in her 40s with acute or convalescent COVID-19.

This chain uses TRBV5-1 with TRBJ2-2; 7 nucleotides line up with TRBD2. Germline values: CDR1 SGHRS, CDR2 YFSETQ. V was clipped by 4 bases and J by 4 bases; unmatched bases: 4. The CDR3 consists of 14 residues. In DNA, the CDR3 is TGCGCCAGCAGCGGGACTACAGTCACCGGGGAGCTGTTTTTT. Its protein is CASSGTTVTGELFF. Full variable domain (outside the CDR3, taken from reference TRBV5-1 and TRBJ2-2): KAGVTQTPRYLIKTRGQQVTLSCSPISGHRSVSWYQQTPGQGLQFLFEYFSETQRNKGNFPGRFSGRQFSNSRSEMNVSTLELGDSALYLCASSGTTVTGELFFGEGSRLTVL.

This clone has only one observation. The chain carries TRBV7-3 and TRBJ2-1; perhaps TRBD2 as D (7 bases). V lost 3 bases, J lost 2 bases, and 14 bases lay in between. Germline V gene data show CDR1 as SGHTA and CDR2 as FQGTGA. CDR3 length: 16 residues. The CDR3 loop is CASSFGGGGAYNEQFF. CDR3 bases: TGTGCCAGCAGCTTCGGGGGCGGGGGTGCCTACAATGAGCAGTTCTTC. Together with reference TRBV7-3 and TRBJ2-1, the CDR3 gives the full variable domain: GAGVSQTPSNKVTEKGKYVELRCDPISGHTALYWYRQSLGQGPEFLIYFQGTGAADDSGLPNDRFFAVRPEGSVSTLKIQRTERGDSAVYLCASSFGGGGAYNEQFFGPGTRLTVL.

J is TRBJ1-2 and V is TRBV19; no clear D. CDR3 length: 13 residues. The germline V and J ends were trimmed by 4 bases and 2 bases, with 8 bases remaining between them. The germline V gene encodes CDR1 LNHDA and CDR2 SQIVND (reference sequence). CDR3 residues: CASSTARNYGYTF. CDR3 nucleotides: TGTGCCAGTAGTACAGCGAGGAACTATGGCTACACCTTC.

V is TRBV21-1 and J is TRBJ1-5; whether TRBD1, the table's D call, matches the DNA was not checked. TRBV21-1 is flagged as a pseudogene. The CDR3 is 15 residues long. The CDR3 nucleotides read TGTGCCAGCAGGATACAGGGGCCAGGCAATCAGCCCCAGCATTTT. It is translated as CASRIQGPGNQPQHF.

The J gene is TRBJ2-2, the V gene TRBV5-4; 12 positions agree with TRBD1. Germline CDR1 and CDR2: SGHNT and YYREEE (reference sequence). V lost 4 bases to trimming and J lost 7 bases; unmatched junction nucleotides: 5. CDR3 size: 15 residues. The CDR3 region has the DNA TGTGCCAGCAGCCCGGGACAGGGGGCGATCGGGGAGCTGTTTTTT. Its translation is CASSPGQGAIGELFF.

The J gene is TRBJ1-2, the V gene TRBV19, with unresolved D. V dropped 6 bases and J dropped 1 base, with 24 bases sitting between them. Germline assignment: CDR1 LNHDA and CDR2 SQIVND (reference sequence). The CDR3 extends over 18 amino acids. CDR3 loop: CASSTKLSYRPGNYGYTF. The CDR3 region has the DNA TGTGCCAGTAGCACCAAGCTCTCTTACCGTCCGGGTAACTATGGCTACACCTTC.

The V gene is TRBV5-6, the J gene TRBJ2-2; 7 positions agree with TRBD2. The germline V gene has CDR1 SGHDT and CDR2 YYEEEE. V trimming: 3 bases; J trimming: 8 bases; junction bases outside the gene matches: 10. The CDR3 loop spans 15 amino acids. The CDR3 reads CASSWGLAVRGELFF. CDR3 nucleotides: TGTGCCAGCAGCTGGGGCCTAGCGGTCCGGGGGGAGCTGTTTTTT.

The chain uses TRBV5-1 and TRBJ1-1; TRBD1 matches at 7 bases. The CDR3 is 15 amino acids. Germline lookup yields CDR1 SGHRS and CDR2 YFSETQ. The V segment lost 4 bases and the J segment 2 bases; nucleotides outside the gene matches: 8. The CDR3 here is CASSPDRVFNTEAFF. For the CDR3, the DNA is TGCGCCAGCAGCCCAGACAGGGTATTTAACACTGAAGCTTTCTTT.

V is TRBV27 and J is TRBJ2-5, with 9 bases aligning to TRBD1. V shed 4 bases, J shed 5 bases, and the junction held 5 bases outside the gene matches. CDR3 length: 14 amino acids. From germline, CDR1 is MNHEY and CDR2 SMNVEV (reference sequence). The CDR3 here is CASSSGTGRETQYF. CDR3 in DNA: TGTGCCAGCAGTTCCGGGACAGGGAGGGAGACCCAGTACTTC.